This T cell receptor beta chain was captured by sequencing in a study of blood T cell repertoires in COVID-19. Study-wide background: Samples taken during acute and convalescent COVID-19 were collected in the United States, Italy and Spain.

Assay used: immunoSEQ multiplex PCR; TCRdb lists only in-frame clones, some missing. The sample shows about 180,000 clones, around 77% of them seen only once. Germline values: CDR1 LGHDT, CDR2 YNNKEL (reference sequence). The CDR3 length is 18 residues. Trimming cost V 0 bases and J 1 base, with 16 bases left between them. The rearrangement joins TRBV3-1 (or the pseudogene TRBV3-2) to TRBJ2-1; D may be TRBD2 (6 bases). The clonotype comes from a man between 65 and 80 years old with active or convalescent COVID-19. Sample: peripheral blood. Here the CDR3 reads CASSQDLEAAGSYNEQFF. CDR3 nucleotide sequence: TGTGCCAGCAGCCAAGATCTAGAAGCGGCGGGGTCCTACAATGAGCAGTTCTTC.